This TCR beta chain was documented in a study of esophageal squamous cell carcinoma under preoperative chemotherapy. TCRdb re-called the PCR reads with MiXCR, one entry per CDR3 protein. The sample records approximately 20,000 distinct CDR3 sequences, approximately 44% being singletons. Time point specified: after preoperative PTX-NDP chemotherapy. Of note for this clonotype: Just one base apart from a much larger clone, this may be a read error.

This TCR was sampled from a human donor with esophageal squamous cell carcinoma. The donor label of this sample is uncertain. This material was obtained from a patient given preoperative chemotherapy.

The CDR3 DNA sequence: TGTGCTAGCAACGACTCGACCGGGTCTAGGGACGGCGAATACGAGCAGTACTTC. This codes for CASNDSTGSRDGEYEQYF. The gene calls are TRBV7-7 and TRBJ2-5; D could derive from TRBD1 or TRBD2 (5 bases each). The J call may be in error: the DNA end matches TRBJ2-7 better. In germline, CDR1 is SSHAT, CDR2 FNYEAQ (reference sequence). The CDR3 loop spans 18 amino acids.